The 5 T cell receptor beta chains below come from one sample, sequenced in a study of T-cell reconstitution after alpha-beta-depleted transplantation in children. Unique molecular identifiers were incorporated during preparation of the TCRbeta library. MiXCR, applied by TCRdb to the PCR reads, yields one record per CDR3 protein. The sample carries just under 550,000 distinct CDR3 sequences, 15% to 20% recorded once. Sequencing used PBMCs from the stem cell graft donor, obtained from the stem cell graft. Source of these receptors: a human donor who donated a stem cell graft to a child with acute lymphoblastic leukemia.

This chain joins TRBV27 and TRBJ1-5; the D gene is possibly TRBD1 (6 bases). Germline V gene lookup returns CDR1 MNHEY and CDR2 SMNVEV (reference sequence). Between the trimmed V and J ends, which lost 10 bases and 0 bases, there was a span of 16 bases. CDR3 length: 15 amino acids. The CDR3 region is CATKPGANSNQPQHF. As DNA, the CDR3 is TGTGCCACTAAACCAGGGGCTAATAGCAATCAGCCCCAGCATTTT.

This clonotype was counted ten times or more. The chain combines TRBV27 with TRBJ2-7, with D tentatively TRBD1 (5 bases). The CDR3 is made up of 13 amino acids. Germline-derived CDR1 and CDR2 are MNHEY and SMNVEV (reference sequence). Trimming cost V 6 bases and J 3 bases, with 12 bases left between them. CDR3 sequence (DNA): TGTGCCAGCAGCCTCTCCCAGGGCTACGAGCAGTACTTC. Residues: CASSLSQGYEQYF.

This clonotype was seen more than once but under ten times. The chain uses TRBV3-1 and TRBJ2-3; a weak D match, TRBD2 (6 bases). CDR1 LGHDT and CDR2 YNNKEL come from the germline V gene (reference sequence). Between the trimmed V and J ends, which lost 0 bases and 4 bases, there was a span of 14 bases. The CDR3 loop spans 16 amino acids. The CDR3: CASSQEREIPPDTQYF. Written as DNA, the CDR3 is TGTGCCAGCAGCCAAGAGCGGGAAATTCCTCCAGATACGCAGTATTTT.

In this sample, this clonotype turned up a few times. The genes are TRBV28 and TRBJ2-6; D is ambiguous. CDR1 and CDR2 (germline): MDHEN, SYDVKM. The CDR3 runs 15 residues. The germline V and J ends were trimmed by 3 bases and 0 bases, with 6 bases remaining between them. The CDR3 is CASSFGVSGANVLTF. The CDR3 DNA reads TGTGCCAGCAGTTTTGGAGTCTCTGGGGCCAACGTCCTGACTTTC.

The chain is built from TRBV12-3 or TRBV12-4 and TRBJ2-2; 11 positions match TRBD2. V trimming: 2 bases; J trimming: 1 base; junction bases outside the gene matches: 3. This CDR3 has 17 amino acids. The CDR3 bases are TGTGCCAGCAGTTTACTCGGACTAGCGGGGAACACCGGGGAGCTGTTTTTT. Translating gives CASSLLGLAGNTGELFF.